This T cell receptor (beta chain) stems from a study of blood T cells in healthy people across ages. The CDR3 extends over 11 amino acids. V shed 2 bases and J shed 8 bases, with 9 bases lying between them. Looked up from germline, CDR1 is SQVTM and CDR2 is ANQGSEA. Donor samples were obtained from healthy Caucasian individuals from Russia, aged about 6 to 95. A minimum of 6 million PBMCs was isolated per sample. Together with a sample-barcoded 5' primer, a J-beta primer mix was included in a second PCR lasting about 6 to 11 cycles. Each of the samples gave a minimum of 2.5 million paired-end reads that contained CDR3. TCRdb reprocessed the 5' RACE reads via MiXCR and lists one record per CDR3 protein. The sample lists about 1.5 million distinct CDR3 sequences, roughly two fifths occurring once. Study-wide results and caveats: Diversity estimates drawn from one million T cells were deemed underestimates.

Concerning this clonotype itself: Antigen: not known.

This receptor was identified in a woman under 30 in good health. Sequenced material: blood. The chain couples TRBV29-1 to TRBJ1-2; D unresolved. The CDR3 DNA reads as TGCAGCGTTGAAAAGGCCCGCGGCTACACCTTC. Encoded protein: CSVEKARGYTF.